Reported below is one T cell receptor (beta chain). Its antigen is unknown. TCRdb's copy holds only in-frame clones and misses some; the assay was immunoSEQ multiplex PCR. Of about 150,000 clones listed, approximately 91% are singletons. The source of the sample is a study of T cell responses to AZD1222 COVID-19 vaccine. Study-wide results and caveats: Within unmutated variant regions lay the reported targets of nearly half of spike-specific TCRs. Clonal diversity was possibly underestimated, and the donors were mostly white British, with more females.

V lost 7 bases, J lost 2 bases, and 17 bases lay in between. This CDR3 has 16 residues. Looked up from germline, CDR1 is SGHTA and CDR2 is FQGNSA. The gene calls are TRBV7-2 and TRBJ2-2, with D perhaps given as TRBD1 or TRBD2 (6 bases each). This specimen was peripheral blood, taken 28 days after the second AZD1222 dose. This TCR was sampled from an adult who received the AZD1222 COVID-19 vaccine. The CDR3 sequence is CASTFRGGLNTGELFF. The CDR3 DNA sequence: TGTGCCAGCACCTTTCGAGGGGGGCTTAACACCGGGGAGCTGTTTTTT.